A selection of T cell receptor beta chains follows, all from one sample in a study of cytomegalovirus exposure and HLA in healthy donors. Only in-frame clones appear in the TCRdb table, and some are missing; sequencing was by immunoSEQ multiplex PCR. This table has 80,000 to 100,000 clones, roughly 80% appearing once. Sequenced material: PBMCs. Receptors originate from a man aged 45 to 65 in good health and CMV-seropositive. The CDR3 runs from the conserved cysteine through the conserved F or W. Fields, in order: J gene, V gene, D gene, clone size, CDR3 protein, CDR3 DNA. D genes are given only for firm matches. Some rows mark clone size as missing; the rest say once, few, many or name a class of expanded clone.

j_call: TRBJ2-1
v_call: TRBV7-7
d_call: -
clone_size: -
cdr3_aa: CASSASSAVYNEQFF
cdr3_nt: TGTGCTAGCAGCGCAAGCTCAGCGGTTTACAATGAGCAGTTCTTC

j_call: TRBJ2-4
v_call: TRBV6-5
d_call: -
clone_size: few
cdr3_aa: CASSSLSGAKNIQYF
cdr3_nt: TGTGCCAGCAGTTCCCTCTCGGGGGCCAAAAACATTCAGTACTTC

j_call: TRBJ2-1
v_call: TRBV7-3
d_call: TRBD1
clone_size: -
cdr3_aa: CASSSRQGGSYNEQFF
cdr3_nt: TGTGCCAGCAGCTCGCGACAGGGCGGGTCCTACAATGAGCAGTTCTTC

j_call: TRBJ1-1
v_call: TRBV6-1
d_call: TRBD1
clone_size: few
cdr3_aa: CASSIGTGPLTEAFF
cdr3_nt: TGTGCCAGCAGTATCGGGACAGGCCCATTGACTGAAGCTTTCTTT

j_call: TRBJ1-4
v_call: TRBV23-1
d_call: TRBD1
clone_size: few
cdr3_aa: CASSYLRDRNEKLFF
cdr3_nt: TGCGCCAGCTCGTATCTCCGGGACAGGAATGAAAAACTGTTTTTT

j_call: TRBJ1-1
v_call: TRBV28
d_call: -
clone_size: -
cdr3_aa: CASKGSTQGASTEAFF
cdr3_nt: TGTGCCAGCAAGGGATCAACACAGGGTGCGAGTACTGAAGCTTTCTTT

j_call: TRBJ1-1
v_call: TRBV21-1
d_call: -
clone_size: -
cdr3_aa: CASAPGTRNTEAFF
cdr3_nt: TGTGCCAGCGCCCCCGGGACACGGAACACTGAAGCTTTCTTT

j_call: TRBJ2-7
v_call: TRBV7-6
d_call: TRBD1
clone_size: -
cdr3_aa: CASSDGQGTVEQYF
cdr3_nt: TGTGCCAGCAGCGACGGACAGGGTACAGTGGAGCAGTACTTC

j_call: TRBJ2-3
v_call: TRBV7-2
d_call: -
clone_size: -
cdr3_aa: CASSLESFGGGYTDTQYF
cdr3_nt: TGTGCCAGCAGCTTAGAATCTTTCGGCGGGGGCTACACAGATACGCAGTATTTT

j_call: TRBJ1-1
v_call: TRBV6-5
d_call: TRBD1
clone_size: -
cdr3_aa: CASSYGTGAGTEAFF
cdr3_nt: TGTGCCAGCAGTTACGGGACAGGGGCGGGAACTGAAGCTTTCTTT

j_call: TRBJ2-2
v_call: TRBV9
d_call: TRBD2
clone_size: -
cdr3_aa: CASSRSGSGANTGELFF
cdr3_nt: TGTGCCAGCAGCAGGAGTGGTAGCGGGGCGAACACCGGGGAGCTGTTTTTT

j_call: TRBJ1-2
v_call: TRBV5-1
d_call: TRBD1
clone_size: once
cdr3_aa: CASSLGGPGTGDGYTF
cdr3_nt: TGCGCCAGCAGCTTGGGAGGCCCCGGGACAGGGGATGGCTACACCTTC

j_call: TRBJ2-3
v_call: TRBV25-1
d_call: TRBD1
clone_size: -
cdr3_aa: CATTGVRTDTQYF
cdr3_nt: TGTGCCACCACAGGGGTTCGCACAGATACGCAGTATTTT

j_call: TRBJ1-2
v_call: TRBV6-4
d_call: -
clone_size: -
cdr3_aa: CASSDSVTGSYGYTF
cdr3_nt: TGTGCCAGCAGTGACTCGGTAACAGGGAGCTATGGCTACACCTTC

j_call: TRBJ1-2
v_call: TRBV11-2
d_call: -
clone_size: -
cdr3_aa: CASSLGPGANYGYTF
cdr3_nt: TGTGCCAGCAGCTTAGGTCCCGGAGCTAACTATGGCTACACCTTC

j_call: TRBJ2-1
v_call: TRBV5-5
d_call: -
clone_size: -
cdr3_aa: CASSLDGGPAQFF
cdr3_nt: TGTGCCAGCAGCTTGGATGGGGGCCCGGCGCAGTTCTTC